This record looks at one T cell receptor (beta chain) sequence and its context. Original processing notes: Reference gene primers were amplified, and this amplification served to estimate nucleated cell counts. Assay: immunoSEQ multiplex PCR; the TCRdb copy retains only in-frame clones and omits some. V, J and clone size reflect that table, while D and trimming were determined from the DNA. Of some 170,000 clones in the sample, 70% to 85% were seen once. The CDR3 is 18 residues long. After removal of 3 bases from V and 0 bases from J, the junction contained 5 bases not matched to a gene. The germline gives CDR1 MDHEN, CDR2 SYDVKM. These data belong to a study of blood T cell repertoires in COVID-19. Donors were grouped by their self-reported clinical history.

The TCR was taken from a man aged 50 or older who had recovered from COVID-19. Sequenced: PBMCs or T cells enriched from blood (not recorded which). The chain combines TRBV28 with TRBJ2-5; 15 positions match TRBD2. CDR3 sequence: CASSLGGLAGGYQETQYF. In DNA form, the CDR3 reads TGTGCCAGCAGTTTGGGTGGACTAGCGGGGGGGTACCAAGAGACCCAGTACTTC.